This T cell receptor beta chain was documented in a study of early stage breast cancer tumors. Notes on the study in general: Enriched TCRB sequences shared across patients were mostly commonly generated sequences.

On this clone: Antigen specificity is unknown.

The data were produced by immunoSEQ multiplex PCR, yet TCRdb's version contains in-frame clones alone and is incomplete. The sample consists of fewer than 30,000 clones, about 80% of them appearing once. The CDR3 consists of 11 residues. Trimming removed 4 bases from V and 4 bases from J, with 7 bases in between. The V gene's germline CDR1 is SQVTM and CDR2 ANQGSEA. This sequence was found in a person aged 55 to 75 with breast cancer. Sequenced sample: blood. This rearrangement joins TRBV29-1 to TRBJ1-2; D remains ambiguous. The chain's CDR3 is CSVGETYGYTF. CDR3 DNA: TGCAGCGTTGGGGAGACCTATGGCTACACCTTC.